One T cell receptor (beta chain) is described in this entry. The antigen it recognizes is unknown. Qualities for individual bases were not recorded, and no much larger clone is one base off. At one collaborating source in Seattle, patients were enrolled during active infection and were followed longitudinally through the course of disease. Collaborating institutions collected whole blood in K2EDTA tubes following their own protocols. For TCRbeta analysis, collaborator samples were shipped as frozen whole blood, as isolated PBMCs, or as DNA extracted from either sample type. TCRbeta CDR3 regions were amplified from genomic DNA by means of the immunoSEQ Assay, a bias-controlled multiplex PCR. In the authors' own workflow: The number of nucleated cells in each sample was estimated from the amplification of reference gene primers within the assay. To quantify the absolute abundance of each unique TCRbeta CDR3 rearrangement, sequence reads were collapsed and filtered. For each sample, productive Simpson clonality was calculated as the square root of Simpson's diversity index across productive rearrangements. In its TCRdb copy, this immuneACCESS table keeps in-frame sequences only and misses some clones. Where compared with another copy, unresolved V genes explain less than half of these, and the others have no known cause. Clone size and V and J calls were adopted from that table, with D and trimming inferred from the DNA. The sample yields some 110,000 clones; roughly 80% were counted once. About 6.3% of the sample rests with the top ten.

Via the germline V gene (reference sequence), CDR1 is MNHEY and CDR2 SMNVEV. The CDR3 covers 16 residues, taking in both the cysteine and the phenylalanine. Only the CDR3 part of the read is kept: 48 bases, read in frame from the first base. The junction shows trimming of 5 bases on V and 0 bases on J, and the gene matches do not reach 5 bases of it. This entry belongs to a study of blood T cell repertoires in COVID-19 (dated by TCRdb to the early 2020s). Study-wide context: Samples covering the acute and convalescent phases of COVID-19 were provided by collaborators in the United States, Italy and Spain. The samples were drawn from two sources: the first 160 participants of the ongoing ImmuneRACE study, and 1,254 subjects contributed by 6 global collaborators. The dataset comprised deeply sampled blood TCRbeta repertoires from subjects exposed to, actively infected with, or recovered from COVID-19. The material from the prospective study consisted of cDNA or gDNA derived from T cells, B-cell-depleted T cells, or PBMCs. The repertoires were released in a freely available public database intended as a resource for research on the immune response to SARS-CoV-2. Where available, HLA class I and class II types were taken from metadata supplied by the sample provider and were not determined by assay-based typing. Sample metadata almost always included a de-identified subject ID, COVID-19 status, age in years and sex. The full study reports these points: The amount of clinical and demographic metadata varied by source and participant and was provided uncurated.

Sequenced material: peripheral blood. The rearranged segments are TRBV27 and TRBJ2-2, and TRBD1 aligns with 8 junction nucleotides. This sequence was found in a man of 80 years or more with COVID-19, enrolled during active disease. The bases read TGTGCCAGCAGTCCTCGGACAGGGACGAACACCGGGGAGCTGTTTTTT. Translated, it gives CASSPRTGTNTGELFF.